These 4 T cell receptor beta chains were all obtained from the same sample, sequenced in a study of vaccination effects on CD4 cells after COVID-19. These TCRs are of unknown antigen specificity. Clones were sequenced by immunoSEQ multiplex PCR, and TCRdb holds only the in-frame ones, with some missing. The sample lists fewer than 35,000 clones, around 70% occurring once. On day 10 of culture, CD4+ T cells were separated out. Two doses of BNT162b2 or mRNA-1273 vaccine were administered to participants. This material consisted of CD4+ T cells from PBMCs cultured without peptide, taken after COVID-19 vaccination. These receptors came from a human donor who received a COVID-19 vaccine.

This clone was detected a few times. The chain is built from TRBV4-1 and TRBJ2-1; TRBD2 is a possible D gene (6 bases). CDR1 and CDR2 from the germline V gene are MGHRA and YSYEKL. V gave up 0 bases and J gave up 8 bases, with 8 bases separating them. CDR3 length equals 13 residues. The CDR3 reads CASSQEVADEQFF. DNA of the CDR3: TGCGCCAGCAGCCAAGAGGTAGCGGATGAGCAGTTCTTC.

The chain employs TRBV28 and TRBJ2-7; D may correspond to TRBD1 or TRBD2 (6 bases each). Deletions cut 5 bases from V and 0 bases from J, with 8 bases between. The CDR3 runs 13 residues. CDR1 is MDHEN and CDR2 is SYDVKM in the germline V gene. The DNA of the CDR3 is TGTGCCAGCAGTGCGGGACACTCCTACGAGCAGTACTTC. It translates to CASSAGHSYEQYF.

The chain joins TRBV15 to TRBJ2-7; D gene ambiguous. The CDR3 is 15 residues long. Germline loops: CDR1 LNHNV, CDR2 YYDKDF (reference sequence). V was clipped by 0 bases and J by 3 bases, with 12 bases between them. CDR3 DNA sequence: TGTGCCACCAGCAGAGATCGTCTAGGCCGCTACGAGCAGTACTTC. The encoded protein is CATSRDRLGRYEQYF.

The rearrangement uses TRBV27 and TRBJ1-1, with 7 bases aligning to TRBD1. The V gene's germline CDR1 is MNHEY and CDR2 SMNVEV (reference sequence). This CDR3 region has 14 residues. Trimming took 4 bases from V and 5 from J; bases not matched to a gene: 7. Here the CDR3 DNA reads TGTGCCAGCAGTTGGCGAACAGGGGAGACTGAAGCTTTCTTT. It yields the protein CASSWRTGETEAFF.